Detailed here is one T cell receptor beta chain. This clonotype was observed a handful of times. The clone's antigen remains unknown. No base-level quality is on record; no much larger clone is a single base apart. The CDR3 starts with the cysteine, ends with the phenylalanine, and has 15 residues. Only the CDR3 portion is preserved as DNA: 45 bases, with reading frame beginning at the first base. Trimming removed 8 bases from V and 2 bases from J; the gene matches leave 14 bases unexplained. Based on the germline V gene, the CDR1 and CDR2 sequences are SQVTM and ANQGSEA. The treatment or condition label, as the study defines it: allogeneic hematopoietic cell transplantation with graft depleted of TCRalphabeta T cells and CD19 B cells. Transplant recipients were children who received TCRalphabeta/CD19-depleted allogeneic hematopoietic cell grafts. The data derive from a study of T-cell reconstitution after alpha-beta-depleted transplantation in children (TCRdb year 2016). Context from the whole study: T-cell immune reconstitution after TCRalphabeta/CD19-depleted allogeneic hematopoietic cell transplantation in children was quantitatively tracked in the study by means of TCR repertoire profiling. On the study overall, not on this receptor specifically: Apparently early alphabetaT-cell count recovery about two months after transplant reportedly relied on only several hundred rapidly expanded clones derived from non-depleted graft cells. The frequencies of hyperexpanded clones fell over the following months, and after one year, T-cell counts and TCRbeta diversity were mostly attributed to newly produced T cells. In some patients, high TCRbeta diversity at day 60 was attributed to recipient T cells and intrathymic progenitors that had survived conditioning.

Libraries were built with PCR. TCRdb records Illumina HiSeq 2500 as the sequencer. To normalize quantification of the TCRbeta repertoire, the TCR libraries were built with molecular barcoding that relied on unique molecular identifiers. TCRdb cleaned the public reads at Q25 with fastp, built clones with MiXCR and kept in-frame beta chains. Rows are combined by CDR3 protein, so each entry shows the most common genes and DNA. The sample table lists 580,000 or so distinct CDR3 sequences, about 23% of them with a count of one. Clones ranked in the top ten supply roughly 15% of the sample. Sequencing was performed on PBMCs, mostly from graft donor cells, taken 360 days after TCRalphabeta/CD19-depleted stem cell transplant. This sequence uses TRBV29-1 and TRBJ1-1; TRBD1 lines up with 7 middle nucleotides. This clonotype originated in a boy less than two years old who had a stem cell transplant for acute myeloid leukemia, so the T cells may come from the graft donor. The CDR3 region: CSSLRRGQSNTEAFF. The base sequence is TGCAGCTCCCTCCGCAGGGGACAGAGCAACACTGAAGCTTTCTTT.